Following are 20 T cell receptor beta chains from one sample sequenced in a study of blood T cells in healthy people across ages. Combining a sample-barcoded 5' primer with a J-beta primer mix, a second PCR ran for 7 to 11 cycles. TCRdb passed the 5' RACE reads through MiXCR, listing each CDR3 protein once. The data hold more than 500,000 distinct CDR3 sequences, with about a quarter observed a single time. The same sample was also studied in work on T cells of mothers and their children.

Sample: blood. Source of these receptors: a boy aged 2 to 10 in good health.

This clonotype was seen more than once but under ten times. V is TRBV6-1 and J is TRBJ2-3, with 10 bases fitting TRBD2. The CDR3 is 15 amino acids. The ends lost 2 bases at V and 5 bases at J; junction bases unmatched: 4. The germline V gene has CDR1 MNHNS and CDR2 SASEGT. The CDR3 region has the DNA TGTGCCAGCAGTGAAATAGCGGGGGGTGGAGATACGCAGTATTTT. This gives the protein CASSEIAGGGDTQYF.

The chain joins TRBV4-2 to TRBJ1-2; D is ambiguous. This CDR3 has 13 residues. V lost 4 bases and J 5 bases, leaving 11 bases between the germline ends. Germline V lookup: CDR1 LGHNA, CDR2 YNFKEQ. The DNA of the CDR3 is TGTGCCAGCAGCCCAAGTGATAATTATGGCTACACCTTC. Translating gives CASSPSDNYGYTF.

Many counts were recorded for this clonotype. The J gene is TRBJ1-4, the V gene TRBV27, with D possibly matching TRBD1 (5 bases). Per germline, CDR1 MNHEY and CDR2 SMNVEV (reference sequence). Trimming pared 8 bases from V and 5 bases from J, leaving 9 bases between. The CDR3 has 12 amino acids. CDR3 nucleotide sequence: TGTGCCAGCGGGACGGTGAATGAAAAACTGTTTTTT. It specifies CASGTVNEKLFF.

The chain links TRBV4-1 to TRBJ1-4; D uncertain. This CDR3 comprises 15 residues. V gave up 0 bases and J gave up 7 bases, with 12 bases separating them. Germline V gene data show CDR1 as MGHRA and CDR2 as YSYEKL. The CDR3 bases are TGCGCCAGCAGCCAAGATTGGGCTAGCCCTGAAAAACTGTTTTTT. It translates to CASSQDWASPEKLFF.

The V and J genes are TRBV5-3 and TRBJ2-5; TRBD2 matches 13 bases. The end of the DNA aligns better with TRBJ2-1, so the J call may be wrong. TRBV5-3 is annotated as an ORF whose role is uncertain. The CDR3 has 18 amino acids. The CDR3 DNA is TGTGCCAGAAGCGCAGTCGGGACTAGCGGGATGTACTACAATGAGCAGTTCTTC. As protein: CARSAVGTSGMYYNEQFF.

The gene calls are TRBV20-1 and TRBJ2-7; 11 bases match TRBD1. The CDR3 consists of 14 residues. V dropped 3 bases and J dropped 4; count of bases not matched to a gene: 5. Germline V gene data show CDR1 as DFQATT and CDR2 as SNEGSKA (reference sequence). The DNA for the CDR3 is TGCAGTGCTAGTAGGACAGGGGGCGTGTACGAGCAGTACTTC. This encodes CSASRTGGVYEQYF.

The DNA of the CDR3 is TGTGCCAGCAGCCAATGGCAGCTCTACACCTTC. Encoded protein: CASSQWQLYTF. The chain has TRBV3-1 and TRBJ1-2; D gene uncertain. CDR1 and CDR2 from the germline V gene are LGHDT and YNNKEL (reference sequence). The CDR3 is made up of 11 amino acids. V lost 2 bases and J lost 10, with 8 bases in between.

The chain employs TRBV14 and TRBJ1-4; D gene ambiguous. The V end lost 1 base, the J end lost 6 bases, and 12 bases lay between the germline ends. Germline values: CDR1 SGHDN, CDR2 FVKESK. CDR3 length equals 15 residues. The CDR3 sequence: CASSQVSGFYEKLFF. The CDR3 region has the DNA TGTGCCAGCAGCCAAGTGTCAGGTTTCTATGAAAAACTGTTTTTT.

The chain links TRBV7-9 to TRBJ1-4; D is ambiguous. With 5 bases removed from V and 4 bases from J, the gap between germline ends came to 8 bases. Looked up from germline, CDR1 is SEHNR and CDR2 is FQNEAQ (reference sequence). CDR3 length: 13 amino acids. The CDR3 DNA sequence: TGTGCCAGCAGCCACACAGATAATGAAAAACTGTTTTTT. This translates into CASSHTDNEKLFF. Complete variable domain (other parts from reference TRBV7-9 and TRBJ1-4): DTGVSQNPRHKITKRGQNVTFRCDPISEHNRLYWYRQTLGQGPEFLTYFQNEAQLEKSRLLSDRFSAERPKGSFSTLEIQRTEQGDSAMYLCASSHTDNEKLFFGSGTQLSVL.

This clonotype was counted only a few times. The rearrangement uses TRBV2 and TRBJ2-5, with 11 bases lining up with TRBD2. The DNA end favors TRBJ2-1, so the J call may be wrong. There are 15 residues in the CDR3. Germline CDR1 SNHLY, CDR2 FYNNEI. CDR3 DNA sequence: TGTGCCAGCAGTACTAGCGGGGGCCGCTACAATGAGCAGTTCTTC. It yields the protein CASSTSGGRYNEQFF.

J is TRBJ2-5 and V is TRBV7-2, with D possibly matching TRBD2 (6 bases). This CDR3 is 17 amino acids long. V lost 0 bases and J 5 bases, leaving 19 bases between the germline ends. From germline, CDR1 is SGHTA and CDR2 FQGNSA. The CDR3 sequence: CASSLAGGAGRWETQYF. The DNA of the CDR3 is TGTGCCAGCAGCTTAGCGGGCGGGGCAGGGCGTTGGGAGACCCAGTACTTC.

The CDR3 spells CASSPGVGLIGGETQYF. The CDR3 region has the DNA TGTGCCAGCAGCCCAGGTGTAGGCCTAATTGGAGGAGAGACCCAGTACTTC. The rearrangement links TRBV7-2 to TRBJ2-5; weak D call: TRBD2 (5 bases). The V end was cut by 5 bases, the J end by 4 bases, with 23 bases between. The germline CDR1 and CDR2 sequences are SGHTA and FQGNSA. The CDR3 totals 17 residues.

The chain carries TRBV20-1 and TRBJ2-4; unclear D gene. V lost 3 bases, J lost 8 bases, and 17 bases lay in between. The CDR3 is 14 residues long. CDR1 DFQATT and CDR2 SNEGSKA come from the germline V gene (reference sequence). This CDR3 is CSASGPTLGDIQYF. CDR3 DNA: TGCAGTGCTAGTGGACCTACTCTTGGGGACATTCAGTACTTC.

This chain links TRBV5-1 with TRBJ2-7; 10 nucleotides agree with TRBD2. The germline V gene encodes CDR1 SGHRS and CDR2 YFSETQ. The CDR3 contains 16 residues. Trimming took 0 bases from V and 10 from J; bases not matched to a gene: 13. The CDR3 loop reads CASSLAASGSHEIQYF. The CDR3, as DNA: TGCGCCAGCAGCTTGGCGGCTAGCGGGAGTCACGAGATCCAGTACTTC.

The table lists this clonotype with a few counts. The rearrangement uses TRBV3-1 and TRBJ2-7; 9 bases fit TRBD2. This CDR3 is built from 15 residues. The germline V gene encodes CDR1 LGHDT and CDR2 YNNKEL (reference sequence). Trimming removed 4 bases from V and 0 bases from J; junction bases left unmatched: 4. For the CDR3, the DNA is TGTGCCAGCAGCCGGCTAGCGGGGAGCTCCTACGAGCAGTACTTC. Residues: CASSRLAGSSYEQYF.

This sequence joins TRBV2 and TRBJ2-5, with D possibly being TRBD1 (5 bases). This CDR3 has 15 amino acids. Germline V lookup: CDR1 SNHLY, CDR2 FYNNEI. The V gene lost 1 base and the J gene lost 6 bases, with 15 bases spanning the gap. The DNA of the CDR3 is TGTGCCAGCAGTGAAGGGACAAGGGGCGTCCAGACCCAGTACTTC. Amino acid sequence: CASSEGTRGVQTQYF.

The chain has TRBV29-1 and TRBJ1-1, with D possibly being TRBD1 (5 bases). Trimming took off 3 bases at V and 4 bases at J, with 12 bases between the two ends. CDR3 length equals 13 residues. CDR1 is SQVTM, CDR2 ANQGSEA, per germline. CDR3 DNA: TGCAGCGTTGAGCGGCAGGGAGGCACTGAAGCTTTCTTT. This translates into CSVERQGGTEAFF.

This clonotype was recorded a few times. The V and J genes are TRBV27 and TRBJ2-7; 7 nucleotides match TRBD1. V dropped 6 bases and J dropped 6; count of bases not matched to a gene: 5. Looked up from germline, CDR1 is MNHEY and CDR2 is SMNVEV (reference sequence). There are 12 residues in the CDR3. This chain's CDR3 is CASRGQSREQYF. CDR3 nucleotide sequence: TGTGCCAGCAGGGGACAGTCCCGCGAGCAGTACTTC.

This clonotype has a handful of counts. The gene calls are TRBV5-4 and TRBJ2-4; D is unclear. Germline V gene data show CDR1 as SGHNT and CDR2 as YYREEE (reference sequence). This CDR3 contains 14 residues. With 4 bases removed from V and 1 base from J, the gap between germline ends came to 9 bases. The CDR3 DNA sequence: TGTGCCAGCAGCCCCCCTGGGGCCAAAAACATTCAGTACTTC. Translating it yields CASSPPGAKNIQYF.

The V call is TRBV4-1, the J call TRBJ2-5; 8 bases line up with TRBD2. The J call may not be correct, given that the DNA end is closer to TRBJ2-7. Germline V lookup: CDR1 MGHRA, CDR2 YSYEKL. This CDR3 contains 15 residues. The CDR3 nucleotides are TGCGCCAGCAGCCAATCTCCGGGGGGGGACTACGAGCAGTACTTC. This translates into CASSQSPGGDYEQYF.